The clone carrying this TCR beta chain has just one count. This sample was taken from a study of OX40 agonist ivuxolimab in advanced cancers. The germline V gene has CDR1 LNHDA and CDR2 SQIVND (reference sequence). CDR3 size: 15 residues. V lost 0 bases and J 2 bases, leaving 7 bases between the germline ends. Assay used: immunoSEQ multiplex PCR; TCRdb lists only in-frame clones, some missing. Of about 80,000 clones listed, 80% to 95% are singletons. Material: CD4+ or CD8+ T cells sorted from blood, obtained in a trial of the OX40 agonist ivuxolimab. The sequence came from an adult with an advanced solid tumor such as melanoma, head and neck, liver or kidney cancer. The chain is built from TRBV19 and TRBJ2-2; a weak D match, TRBD1 (5 bases). The CDR3 reads CASSIETANTGELFF. Here the CDR3 DNA reads TGTGCCAGTAGTATAGAGACAGCCAACACCGGGGAGCTGTTTTTT.